This T cell receptor (beta chain) was sequenced for a study of post-analysis software for immune sequencing data (dated by TCRdb to between 2015 and 2016). Regarding the research as a whole: The recorded disease courses included relapsing-remitting, secondary progressive and progressive-relapsing multiple sclerosis, and some patients had no subtype annotation. The patient repertoires were compared against some twelve previously published healthy control repertoires obtained from donors aged 6 to 25 years. A subset of samples was prepared in parallel using single-end sample barcoding, then pooled and co-amplified after Illumina adapter ligation.

The receptor library was made with PCR. Instrument on record: Illumina HiSeq 2500. To reduce PCR and sequencing biases, unique molecular identifiers were incorporated into the TCR beta cDNA libraries. Every 1 to 10 million input T cells yielded 500,000 or so cDNA molecules, meaning each molecule approximated one T cell. The patient libraries were prepared and sequenced with the same protocol used for the earlier healthy control dataset. Samples belonging to the same batch were prepared together, multiplexed and sequenced on a shared HiSeq lane. Under the source paper's analysis protocol: Raw barcoded reads were processed with MIGEC, discarding single-read molecular identifier groups before consensus assembly and CDR3 extraction. VDJtools was used for post-analysis of the clonotype tables, with diversity normalized by down-sampling every dataset to the smallest sample size. Repertoire overlap clustering matched CDR3 amino acid but not nucleotide sequences to correct batch-related cross-sample contamination. TCRdb ran its own pipeline on the public reads, namely fastp trimming at Q25 and MiXCR clone calling, and kept in-frame beta chains. Each entry merges the rows of one CDR3 protein and shows their most common DNA and genes. The V and J calls were determined by TCRdb, not by the authors. The sample table records 750,000 to 900,000 distinct CDR3 sequences; about 43% of these occur just once. The top ten clonotypes cover 4.9% of the sample.

On the study overall, not on this receptor specifically: Compared with controls, multiple sclerosis patients had significantly lower normalized Chao1 diversity, a finding suggesting substantial peripheral T-cell clonal expansion. The multiple sclerosis patient group was slightly younger than the control group. Strong co-clustering of samples prepared in the same batch was shown by direct clustering with F measure, prompting a batch-effect correction.

On this clonotype itself: Its target antigen remains unknown. One junction end does not reproduce the germline sequence, and a read error may be involved.

To demonstrate the VDJtools post-analysis software, TCR beta repertoires were profiled from the peripheral blood of roughly 14 young patients with multiple sclerosis. The patients with multiple sclerosis were children and adolescents between about 6 and 15 years of age. The sample taken for sequencing was blood. The TCR originated in a girl between 5 and 17 years old with multiple sclerosis.

The CDR3: CASSETGRNDQFF. The bases read TGTGCCAGCAGTGAGACAGGAAGAAATGATCAGTTCTTC. The sequence joins TRBV6-1 to TRBJ2-1, and the D gene may be TRBD1, 6 bases matching. Taken from cysteine to phenylalanine, the CDR3 has 13 residues. Only CDR3 DNA remains: 39 bases, in frame from the first base. The germline V gene gives CDR1 as MNHNS and CDR2 as SASEGT.